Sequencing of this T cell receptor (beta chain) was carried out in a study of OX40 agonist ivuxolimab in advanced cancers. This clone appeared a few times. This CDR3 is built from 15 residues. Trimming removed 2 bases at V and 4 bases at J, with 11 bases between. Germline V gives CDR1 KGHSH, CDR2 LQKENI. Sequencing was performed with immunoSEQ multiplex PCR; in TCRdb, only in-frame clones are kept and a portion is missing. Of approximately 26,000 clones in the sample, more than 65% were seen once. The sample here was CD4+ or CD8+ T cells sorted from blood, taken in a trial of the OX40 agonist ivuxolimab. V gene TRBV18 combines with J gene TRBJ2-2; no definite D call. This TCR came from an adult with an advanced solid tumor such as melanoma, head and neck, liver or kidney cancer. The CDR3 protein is CASSPVTDGTGELFF. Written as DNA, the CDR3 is TGTGCCAGCTCACCAGTGACGGACGGCACCGGGGAGCTGTTTTTT.